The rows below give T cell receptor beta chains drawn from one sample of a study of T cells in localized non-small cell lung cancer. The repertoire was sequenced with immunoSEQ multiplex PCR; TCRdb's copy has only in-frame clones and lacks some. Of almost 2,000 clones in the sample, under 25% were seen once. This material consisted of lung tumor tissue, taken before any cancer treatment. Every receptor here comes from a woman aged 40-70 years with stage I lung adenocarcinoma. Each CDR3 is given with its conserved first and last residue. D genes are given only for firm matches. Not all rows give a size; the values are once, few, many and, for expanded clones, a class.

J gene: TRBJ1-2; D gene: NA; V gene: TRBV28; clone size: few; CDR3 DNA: TGTGCCAGCAGTTTAGTCGGACAAGGCTATGGCTACACCTTC; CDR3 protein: CASSLVGQGYGYTF
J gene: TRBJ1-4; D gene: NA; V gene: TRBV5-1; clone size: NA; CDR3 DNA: TGCGCCAGCAGCTTGGAGGCAGGGCCTAATGAAAAACTGTTTTTT; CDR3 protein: CASSLEAGPNEKLFF
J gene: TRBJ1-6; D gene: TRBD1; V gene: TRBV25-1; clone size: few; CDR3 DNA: TGTGCCAGCAGCCCGGGACAGGGTCATTCACCCCTCCACTTT; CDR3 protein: CASSPGQGHSPLHF
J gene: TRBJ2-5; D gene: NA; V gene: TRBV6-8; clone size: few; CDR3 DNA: TGTGCCAGCAGTTACTCGATTTCTCACGAAGAGACCCAGTACTTC; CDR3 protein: CASSYSISHEETQYF
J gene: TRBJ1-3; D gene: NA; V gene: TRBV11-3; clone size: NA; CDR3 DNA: TGTGCTAGCAGCCCCCACCCCGGGGAGGGGAACACCATATATTTT; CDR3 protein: CASSPHPGEGNTIYF
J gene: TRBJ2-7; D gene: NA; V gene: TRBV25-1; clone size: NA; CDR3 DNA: TGTGCCAGCGGGGGGACGGTCACCTACGAGCAGTACTTC; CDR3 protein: CASGGTVTYEQYF
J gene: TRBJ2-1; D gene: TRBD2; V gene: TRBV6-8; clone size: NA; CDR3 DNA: TGTGCCAGCAGTTACTTCAAGCGGGGGGGGTACAATGAGCAGTTCTTC; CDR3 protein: CASSYFKRGGYNEQFF
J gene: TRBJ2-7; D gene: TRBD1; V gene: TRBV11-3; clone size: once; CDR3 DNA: TGTGCCAGCAGCTTAGACATCTTGGCACAGGGGGCGGGAAACTACGAGCAGTACTTC; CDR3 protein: CASSLDILAQGAGNYEQYF
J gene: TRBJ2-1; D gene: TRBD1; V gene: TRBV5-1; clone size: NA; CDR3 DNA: TGCGCCAGCAGCTTGGCAGGGGGCGACTGGGGTGAGCAGTTCTTC; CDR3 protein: CASSLAGGDWGEQFF
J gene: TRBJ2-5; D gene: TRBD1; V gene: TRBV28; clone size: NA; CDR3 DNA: TGTGCCAGCAGTTTAAGACAGGGCCCCCAAGAGACCCAGTACTTC; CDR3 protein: CASSLRQGPQETQYF
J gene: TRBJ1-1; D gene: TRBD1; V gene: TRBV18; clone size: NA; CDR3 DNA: TGTGCCAGCGGACAGGGGATCGACACTGAAGCTTTCTTT; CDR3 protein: CASGQGIDTEAFF
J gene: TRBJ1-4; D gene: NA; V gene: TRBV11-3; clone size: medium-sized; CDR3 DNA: TGTGCCAGCAGCTTGCGTGGGAATAATGAAAAACTGTTTTTT; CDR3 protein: CASSLRGNNEKLFF